This TCR beta chain was retrieved from a study of OX40 agonist ivuxolimab in advanced cancers. Study-level points and caveats: In a subset of nonresponders, normalized T-cell clonal expansion was also low.

Blood sampling was done at baseline, cycle 4 day 1, and cycle 7 day 1. CDR1 is LGHNA, CDR2 YNFKEQ, per germline. CDR3 length equals 17 residues. Trimming took 3 bases from V and 6 from J, leaving 21 bases between them. Note on this clone: Its antigen remains unknown.

Some clones are missing from TCRdb's copy, which holds only in-frame ones; the method was immunoSEQ multiplex PCR. This table holds around 50,000 clones, about 79% found once. The TCR originated in an adult with an advanced solid tumor such as melanoma, head and neck, liver or kidney cancer. V and J are TRBV4-2 and TRBJ2-1; D possibly corresponds to TRBD2 (5 bases). This specimen was CD4+ or CD8+ T cells sorted from blood, taken in a trial of the OX40 agonist ivuxolimab. In nucleotides, the CDR3 is TGTGCCAGCAGCCAGGGAGACCTGGGGAGAAACTCCAATGAGCAGTTCTTC. It specifies CASSQGDLGRNSNEQFF.